This T cell receptor beta chain was captured by sequencing in a study of regulatory T cells in long-lasting Graves disease. This clonotype was detected ten times or more. The antigen remains unidentified. Assembly of TCR beta libraries relied on iRepertoire HTBI primers together with Arm-PCR of CDR3 regions. One entry per CDR3 protein, called by TCRdb with MiXCR from the multiplex PCR reads. Of roughly 500,000 distinct CDR3 sequences in the sample, roughly 20% were seen once. Overall study results and limits: Newly diagnosed patients had higher TCR diversity than persistent Graves' patients did. A greater number of public clonotypes (approximately 2,500) was shared by persistent patients than by new patients (about 890).

This sample's time point: persistent/refractory GD, antithyroid drugs over 5 years with positive TRAb. The TCR library was made from RNA extracted from PBMCs. Under American Thyroid Association guidelines, Graves' disease was diagnosed. The CDR3 contains 13 residues. Trimming took 4 bases from V and 0 from J, leaving 7 bases between them. The germline CDR1 and CDR2 sequences are SEHNR and FQNEAQ (reference sequence). This TCR was sampled from a female donor with Graves disease. The specimen comprised peripheral blood mononuclear cells (PBMCs), sampled when the disease was refractory, from a patient treated with antithyroid drugs. This chain joins TRBV7-9 and TRBJ2-7; D not certain. The CDR3 here is CASSSDVSYEQYF. CDR3 bases: TGTGCCAGCAGCTCGGACGTCTCCTACGAGCAGTACTTC.